Following are 19 T cell receptor beta chains from one sample sequenced in a study of T cell clonotyping in hematopoietic cell transplantation. Produced via immunoSEQ multiplex PCR; TCRdb's table is partial and in-frame only. The sample shows about 41,000 clones, about 85% of them seen only once. Time point in this sample: recipient sample about 28 days before transplant, after cytoreduction. Sequencing used peripheral blood mononuclear cells, obtained before stem cell transplant. These receptors were obtained from a man between 60 and 70 years old with acute myeloid leukemia. Some clones in this sample may be carry-over from other donors' samples.

The rearrangement links TRBV19 to TRBJ2-7; a possible D gene is TRBD2 (6 bases). V lost 3 bases, J lost 7 bases, and 7 bases lay in between. Germline CDR1 LNHDA, CDR2 SQIVND (reference sequence). This CDR3 comprises 11 residues. CDR3 protein: CASSIRGEQYF. DNA of the CDR3: TGTGCCAGTAGTATCCGGGGGGAGCAGTACTTC.

The V call is TRBV7-2, the J call TRBJ2-7; 8 bases are a match to TRBD1. This CDR3 comprises 15 residues. Germline CDR1 SGHTA, CDR2 FQGNSA. The trim removed 5 bases at V and 3 bases at J, leaving 9 bases unmatched. The CDR3 reads CASSPRQGYNYEQYF. The DNA for the CDR3 is TGTGCCAGCAGCCCGCGACAGGGGTATAACTACGAGCAGTACTTC. Variable domain in full (rest from reference TRBV7-2 and TRBJ2-7): GAGVSQSPSNKVTEKGKDVELRCDPISGHTALYWYRQSLGQGLEFLIYFQGNSAPDKSGLPSDRFSAERTGGSVSTLTIQRTQQEDSAVYLCASSPRQGYNYEQYFGPGTRLTVT.

The chain is built from TRBV28 and TRBJ1-2, with a tentative D call TRBD1 (6 bases). Germline V gives CDR1 MDHEN, CDR2 SYDVKM. CDR3 length: 17 residues. Trimming stripped 3 bases from V and 2 bases from J, with 19 bases between. The CDR3 loop reads CASSFPQGNPPNYGYTF. The CDR3 DNA reads TGTGCCAGCAGTTTTCCGCAGGGGAACCCCCCAAACTATGGCTACACCTTC.

This chain joins TRBV19 and TRBJ2-4; TRBD2 matches at 8 bases. V trimming: 5 bases; J trimming: 4 bases; junction bases outside the gene matches: 7. The CDR3 is 15 residues long. Germline V gene sequence: CDR1 LNHDA, CDR2 SQIVND (reference sequence). The CDR3 DNA is TGTGCCAGTAGTCCCGGGGGGGGTCGTAAAAACATTCAGTACTTC. This translates into CASSPGGGRKNIQYF.

The chain is built from TRBV19 and TRBJ2-7; TRBD1 aligns across 7 bases. CDR1 is LNHDA and CDR2 is SQIVND in the germline V gene (reference sequence). The CDR3 spans 12 residues. Trimming removed 6 bases from V and 2 bases from J; junction bases left unmatched: 1. The CDR3 region has the DNA TGTGCCAGTAGGGGACAGACCTACGAGCAGTACTTC. This translates into CASRGQTYEQYF.

The chain has TRBV27 and TRBJ2-7; TRBD1 matches 8 bases. The CDR3 contains 14 residues. The V and J ends lost 6 bases and 0 bases, in that order; junction bases with no gene match: 4. Germline CDR1 reads MNHEY; CDR2 reads SMNVEV (reference sequence). The CDR3 sequence is CASSRTGHSYEQYF. CDR3 DNA sequence: TGTGCCAGCAGCCGGACAGGGCACTCCTACGAGCAGTACTTC.

This chain connects TRBV10-1 to TRBJ2-2; D gene uncertain. CDR3 size: 13 residues. The germline CDR1 and CDR2 sequences are WNHNN and SYGVQD (reference sequence). The V end lost 2 bases, the J end lost 3 bases, and 4 bases lay between the germline ends. The CDR3 DNA sequence: TGCGCCAGCAGTGAGGGATACACCGGGGAGCTGTTTTTT. Protein product: CASSEGYTGELFF.

The chain links TRBV6-5 to TRBJ1-1; D gene uncertain. Trimming stripped 2 bases from V and 4 bases from J, with 8 bases between. The CDR3 covers 13 residues. Germline loops: CDR1 MNHEY, CDR2 SVGAGI. The chain's CDR3 is CASSYEGSTEAFF. The CDR3 nucleotides are TGTGCCAGCAGTTACGAGGGTTCCACTGAAGCTTTCTTT.

This clone is a singleton in its sample. V and J are TRBV5-1 and TRBJ1-2; D gene ambiguous. The CDR3 extends over 14 amino acids. The germline V gene encodes CDR1 SGHRS and CDR2 YFSETQ. Trimming cost V 0 bases and J 5 bases, with 11 bases left between them. The CDR3 bases are TGCGCCAGCAGCTTGGGGGGTGGTCAGTATGGCTACACCTTC. Translating gives CASSLGGGQYGYTF.

The J gene is TRBJ2-5, the V gene TRBV7-3; no clear D. The CDR3 runs to 13 residues. Looked up from germline, CDR1 is SGHTA and CDR2 is FQGTGA. V lost 0 bases, J lost 5 bases, and 7 bases lay in between. CDR3 loop: CASSLTQDETQYF. CDR3 in DNA: TGTGCCAGCAGCTTAACGCAGGATGAGACCCAGTACTTC.

The J gene is TRBJ1-1, the V gene TRBV28, with D possibly TRBD1 on 5 matching bases. CDR3 length equals 18 residues. The V gene's germline CDR1 is MDHEN and CDR2 SYDVKM. V was cut by 6 bases and J by 0 bases, with 23 bases left in between. The CDR3 loop reads CASRGGRTFRLLNTEAFF. The CDR3 DNA reads as TGTGCCAGCAGGGGGGGACGGACTTTCAGACTCTTGAACACTGAAGCTTTCTTT.

As for this clone: No DNA is shown, since the ends of the CDR3 on it are uncertain; the CDR3 is the one TCRdb lists. This chain connects TRBV29-1 to TRBJ2-7. The CDR3 is 14 amino acids in total, end residues counted. Germline V gene data show CDR1 as SQVTM and CDR2 as ANQGSEA. CDR3 amino acids: CSPPNYSCSYEQYF.

This clone was recorded a few times. J is TRBJ1-6 and V is TRBV9, with 7 bases fitting TRBD1. CDR1 is SGDLS, CDR2 YYNGEE, per germline. CDR3 length: 15 residues. V was clipped by 2 bases and J by 9 bases; unmatched bases: 8. The CDR3 bases are TGTGCCAGCAGCGTGTTAGGGACAGAAATTTCACCCCTCCACTTT. This sequence encodes CASSVLGTEISPLHF.

The chain couples TRBV9 to TRBJ1-2; D gene unclear. The V end was cut by 0 bases, the J end by 2 bases, with 14 bases between. This CDR3 has 16 residues. Germline V lookup: CDR1 SGDLS, CDR2 YYNGEE. The CDR3 DNA reads as TGTGCCAGCAGCGTAGGTGTAGGGATCGCCAACTATGGCTACACCTTC. This codes for CASSVGVGIANYGYTF.

The chain carries TRBV6-1 and TRBJ1-5; tentatively, D is TRBD1 (6 bases). Trimming removed 5 bases at V and 0 bases at J, with 11 bases between. Germline V lookup: CDR1 MNHNS, CDR2 SASEGT. There are 15 residues in the CDR3. The CDR3 sequence: CASSLQGNSNQPQHF. CDR3 DNA sequence: TGTGCCAGCAGTCTACAGGGTAATAGCAATCAGCCCCAGCATTTT.

The V call is TRBV2, the J call TRBJ1-6, with 10 bases aligning to TRBD1. The length of the CDR3 is 13 residues. Per the germline V gene, CDR1 is SNHLY and CDR2 is FYNNEI. With 10 bases clipped from V and 6 bases from J, the junction kept 3 bases outside the gene matches. CDR3 loop: CATGQGVNSPLHF. CDR3 DNA sequence: TGTGCCACCGGACAGGGGGTTAATTCACCCCTCCACTTT.

The V call is TRBV27, the J call TRBJ1-4; D may be TRBD1 (6 bases). This CDR3 is 13 amino acids long. V shed 4 bases and J shed 5 bases, with 8 bases lying between them. Germline values: CDR1 MNHEY, CDR2 SMNVEV (reference sequence). The CDR3 DNA is TGTGCCAGCAGTTCCAGGGGAAATGAAAAACTGTTTTTT. This sequence encodes CASSSRGNEKLFF.

The chain carries TRBV6-6 and TRBJ2-7; D perhaps matches TRBD2 (6 bases). Germline values: CDR1 MNHNY, CDR2 SVGAGI (reference sequence). The CDR3 loop spans 14 amino acids. V was trimmed by 6 bases and J by 0 bases, leaving 12 bases between them. The CDR3 DNA reads as TGTGCCAGCAGATACGACGGGAGCTCCTACGAGCAGTACTTC. Amino acid sequence: CASRYDGSSYEQYF.

This clone appeared a few times. The rearrangement joins TRBV29-1 to TRBJ2-1; D is perhaps TRBD2 (6 bases). This CDR3 contains 15 residues. V lost 4 bases and J lost 1, with 14 bases in between. The germline CDR1 and CDR2 sequences are SQVTM and ANQGSEA. The CDR3: CSVGRAEGSYNEQFF. The CDR3 bases are TGCAGCGTTGGCCGAGCGGAGGGATCCTACAATGAGCAGTTCTTC.